The next 32 T cell receptor beta chains were all read from a single sample in a study of shared clonotypes between healthy human individuals. The data were produced by immunoSEQ multiplex PCR, yet TCRdb's version contains in-frame clones alone and is incomplete. Of under 650,000 clones in the sample, 90% to 97% are singletons; the top ten hold 0.055% to 0.075%. The sample taken for sequencing was naive CD4+ T cells sorted from blood. Subset here: CD45RA+ positively selected. The receptors were gathered from a woman aged 30 to 39 in good health.

The chain has TRBV18 and TRBJ2-3; D tentatively fits TRBD1 or TRBD2 (5 bases each). The length of the CDR3 is 15 residues. V lost 3 bases and J lost 0, with 10 bases in between. Germline CDR1 is KGHSH and CDR2 is LQKENI. CDR3 region: CASSPNWDSTDTQYF. DNA of the CDR3: TGTGCCAGCTCACCCAATTGGGACAGCACAGATACGCAGTATTTT.

This chain joins TRBV5-1 and TRBJ2-3, with 7 bases fitting TRBD1. The CDR3 is 19 amino acids. V shed 1 base and J 2 bases; nucleotides not matched to a gene: 16. From germline, CDR1 is SGHRS and CDR2 YFSETQ. The chain's CDR3 is CASSLSADLQGRYTDTQYF. The CDR3 bases are TGCGCCAGCAGCTTGTCCGCGGACTTACAGGGGCGCTACACAGATACGCAGTATTTT.

This chain joins TRBV6-5 and TRBJ1-2; the D is unclear. V lost 2 bases, J lost 4 bases, and 8 bases lay in between. The CDR3 runs to 13 residues. Germline CDR1 MNHEY, CDR2 SVGAGI. In DNA, the CDR3 is TGTGCCAGCAGTTACCCGGGAAGCTATGGCTACACCTTC. Protein product: CASSYPGSYGYTF.

This chain links TRBV7-2 with TRBJ2-7; D is possibly TRBD2 (6 bases). The germline V and J ends were trimmed by 1 base and 1 base, with 14 bases remaining between them. CDR3 length: 16 residues. The germline V gene has CDR1 SGHTA and CDR2 FQGNSA. The CDR3 coding sequence is TGTGCCAGCAGCTTAGAGAGTAGCGGAATGTCCTACGAGCAGTACTTC. It translates to CASSLESSGMSYEQYF.

The rearrangement links TRBV7-9 to TRBJ2-3; unclear D gene. The V gene lost 4 bases and the J gene lost 2 bases, with 13 bases spanning the gap. Germline V gene lookup returns CDR1 SEHNR and CDR2 FQNEAQ (reference sequence). This CDR3 comprises 15 residues. In DNA form, the CDR3 reads TGTGCCAGCAGCTCGTTAGCAGCCTTCACAGATACGCAGTATTTT. Translation: CASSSLAAFTDTQYF.

The gene calls are TRBV5-1 and TRBJ2-6, with D possibly being TRBD1 (7 bases). This CDR3 region has 16 residues. V was trimmed by 2 bases and J by 3 bases, leaving 12 bases between them. CDR1 and CDR2 from the germline V gene are SGHRS and YFSETQ. The CDR3 spells CASSFTGEVGANVLTF. The CDR3 region has the DNA TGCGCCAGCAGCTTCACAGGGGAGGTTGGGGCCAACGTCCTGACTTTC.

The chain combines TRBV19 with TRBJ1-5; the D is unclear. The CDR3 sequence is 15 residues long. Trimming removed 5 bases from V and 0 bases from J, with 11 bases in between. Germline CDR1 reads LNHDA; CDR2 reads SQIVND (reference sequence). Here the CDR3 DNA reads TGTGCCAGTAGTTTGGAACAGTTTAGCAATCAGCCCCAGCATTTT. This translates into CASSLEQFSNQPQHF.

This chain joins TRBV29-1 and TRBJ1-1; D unclear. Germline CDR1 is SQVTM and CDR2 is ANQGSEA. Trimming left V 2 bases short and J 1 base short, with 8 bases between. This CDR3 has 13 residues. The CDR3 is CSVERHENTEAFF. CDR3 sequence (DNA): TGCAGCGTTGAACGTCATGAGAACACTGAAGCTTTCTTT.

The gene calls are TRBV19 and TRBJ2-2, with a possible D match to TRBD1 (5 bases). In germline, CDR1 is LNHDA, CDR2 SQIVND (reference sequence). V shed 10 bases and J shed 7 bases, with 10 bases lying between them. The CDR3 consists of 11 residues. DNA for the CDR3: TGTGCCATCCAGGGAAACGGGGAGCTGTTTTTT. Translating gives CAIQGNGELFF.

This rearrangement joins TRBV5-1 to TRBJ1-4; 9 bases are shared with TRBD1. CDR3 length: 16 residues. Germline CDR1 SGHRS, CDR2 YFSETQ. Trimming took 5 bases from V and 5 from J; bases not matched to a gene: 10. The CDR3 DNA is TGCGCCAGCAGTTATCGGGGGACAGGGAAAAATGAAAAACTGTTTTTT. It translates to CASSYRGTGKNEKLFF.

This chain uses TRBV6-5 with TRBJ2-7; the match to TRBD2 covers 7 bases. This CDR3 is built from 14 residues. CDR1 and CDR2 from the germline V gene are MNHEY and SVGAGI. J gave up 0 bases and V 8 bases, and 7 bases lay outside the gene matches. CDR3 nucleotides: TGTGCCAGCCATCCTAGCGGAAGCTCCTACGAGCAGTACTTC. It specifies CASHPSGSSYEQYF.

This chain uses TRBV10-3 with TRBJ2-3, with 12 bases identical to TRBD2. CDR1 is ENHRY, CDR2 SYGVKD, per germline. Trimming removed 10 bases from V and 4 bases from J; junction bases left unmatched: 3. The CDR3 covers 13 residues. The CDR3 nucleotides read TGTGCCACGAGACTAGCGGGAGCAGATACGCAGTATTTT. Encoded protein: CATRLAGADTQYF.

The V gene is TRBV30, the J gene TRBJ2-2; 8 nucleotides agree with TRBD2. V was clipped by 3 bases and J by 6 bases; unmatched bases: 15. The CDR3 consists of 17 residues. The V gene's germline CDR1 is GTSNPN and CDR2 SVGIG (reference sequence). The CDR3, as DNA: TGTGCCTGGAGCCCACTACCGGTAGCGGGGATACCCGGGGAGCTGTTTTTT. It yields the protein CAWSPLPVAGIPGELFF.

The chain recombines TRBV28 with TRBJ2-7; 10 nucleotides align to TRBD2. The CDR3 spans 15 residues. Germline CDR1 reads MDHEN; CDR2 reads SYDVKM. The V segment lost 10 bases and the J segment 1 base; nucleotides outside the gene matches: 10. Here the CDR3 DNA reads TGTGCCACTCAAGAAAGGACTAGCGGATCCTACGAGCAGTACTTC. This codes for CATQERTSGSYEQYF.

The V gene is TRBV19, the J gene TRBJ2-1, with a possible D match to TRBD1 (5 bases). The CDR3 extends over 14 amino acids. Trimming left V 2 bases short and J 6 bases short, with 11 bases between. Per the germline V gene, CDR1 is LNHDA and CDR2 is SQIVND (reference sequence). The CDR3: CASSIMTRGNEQFF. CDR3 coding DNA: TGTGCCAGTAGTATAATGACAAGGGGCAATGAGCAGTTCTTC.

The rearrangement links TRBV28 to TRBJ2-1, with TRBD1 matching over 9 bases. From germline, CDR1 is MDHEN and CDR2 SYDVKM. V was pared by 10 bases and J by 10 bases, with 14 bases of the junction left unmatched. This CDR3 region has 14 residues. CDR3 in DNA: TGTGCCACAAGACGGGACAGGGACCGCAGGGAGCAGTTCTTC. It translates to CATRRDRDRREQFF.

The genes are TRBV29-1 and TRBJ2-3; maybe TRBD2 (5 bases). Germline CDR1 reads SQVTM; CDR2 reads ANQGSEA. This CDR3 is built from 17 residues. V was cut by 3 bases and J by 2 bases, with 21 bases left in between. The CDR3 nucleotides read TGCAGCGTTGACGGGGAATCTCTAGCCCTCAACACAGATACGCAGTATTTT. Its protein is CSVDGESLALNTDTQYF.

The gene calls are TRBV6-6 and TRBJ1-5; D call uncertain. The length of the CDR3 is 16 residues. V lost 3 bases to trimming and J lost 5 bases, with 17 bases between them. Germline V gives CDR1 MNHNY, CDR2 SVGAGI (reference sequence). The CDR3, as DNA: TGTGCCAGCAGTTATGAGGTAGGGTCAGGCGATCAGCCCCAGCATTTT. Its protein product is CASSYEVGSGDQPQHF.

The chain joins TRBV5-1 to TRBJ2-7; D remains unclear. V was pared by 5 bases and J by 7 bases, with 28 bases between. Germline values: CDR1 SGHRS, CDR2 YFSETQ. The CDR3 runs to 17 residues. The CDR3: CASRNPFSDGLSGEQYF. The CDR3 DNA reads TGCGCCAGCAGAAACCCCTTCTCGGACGGCCTATCTGGGGAGCAGTACTTC.

The chain employs TRBV18 and TRBJ2-7; 9 bases are shared with TRBD2. The CDR3 is made up of 15 amino acids. Looked up from germline, CDR1 is KGHSH and CDR2 is LQKENI. V lost 0 bases and J lost 1; bases outside the gene matches: 1. CDR3 in amino acids: CASSPPSGRSYEQYF. CDR3 sequence (DNA): TGTGCCAGCTCACCACCGAGCGGGAGGTCCTACGAGCAGTACTTC.

The gene calls are TRBV6-5 and TRBJ2-3, with TRBD2 matching over 9 bases. The CDR3 runs to 14 residues. Germline lookup yields CDR1 MNHEY and CDR2 SVGAGI. Unmatched junction bases numbered 6, after V lost 7 bases and J lost 4 bases. In DNA, the CDR3 is TGTGCCAGCAAACTCAAGCGGGAGGCAGATACGCAGTATTTT. It translates to CASKLKREADTQYF.

The gene calls are TRBV7-3 and TRBJ2-5; D remains ambiguous. The DNA end is a closer match to TRBJ2-7, so the J assignment may be wrong. The CDR3 has 15 amino acids. CDR1 is SGHTA, CDR2 FQGTGA, per germline. The CDR3 sequence: CASSLIGGTTYEQYF. Here the CDR3 DNA reads TGTGCCAGCAGCTTAATAGGCGGAACTACCTACGAGCAGTACTTC.

With regard to this clone: The sample has other DNA sequences that encode this CDR3 too. V and J are TRBV5-1 and TRBJ2-1, with unresolved D. CDR1 SGHRS and CDR2 YFSETQ come from the germline V gene. The CDR3 has 13 amino acids. V was clipped by 1 base and J by 6 bases, with 8 bases between them. The CDR3 bases are TGCGCCAGCAGCTTGACGGGTGGCAATGAGCAGTTCTTC. It translates to CASSLTGGNEQFF.

The rearrangement joins TRBV28 to TRBJ2-2, with 7 bases lining up with TRBD1. Germline CDR1 and CDR2: MDHEN and SYDVKM. CDR3 length equals 14 residues. The junction had 5 bases not matched to a gene; V was cut back by 6 bases and J by 4 bases. CDR3 residues: CASRPSGGTGELFF. The CDR3, as DNA: TGTGCCAGCAGGCCGTCAGGGGGCACCGGGGAGCTGTTTTTT.

This clone appeared once. The sample carries other DNA sequences with the same CDR3. The V gene is TRBV5-8, the J gene TRBJ1-2, with no clear D. CDR1 and CDR2 (germline): SGHTS, YDEGEE. V dropped 2 bases and J dropped 0 bases, with 8 bases sitting between them. This CDR3 comprises 14 residues. This CDR3 is CASSFRSANYGYTF. The CDR3 coding sequence is TGTGCCAGCAGCTTCCGGTCAGCTAACTATGGCTACACCTTC.

V gene TRBV4-1 combines with J gene TRBJ2-3; either TRBD1 or TRBD2 may supply D (6 bases each). Germline CDR1 MGHRA, CDR2 YSYEKL. This CDR3 spans 15 amino acids. V was shortened by 3 bases and J by 5 bases, with 15 bases between the two germline ends. This CDR3 is CASSQGGGKVDTQYF. In DNA form, the CDR3 reads TGCGCCAGCAGCCAGGGGGGCGGGAAGGTAGATACGCAGTATTTT.

The chain is built from TRBV4-1 and TRBJ2-7; D not certain. V lost 4 bases to trimming and J lost 3 bases, with 13 bases between them. The CDR3 extends over 14 amino acids. Per the germline V gene, CDR1 is MGHRA and CDR2 is YSYEKL. The CDR3 loop is CASSLTTGYYEQYF. CDR3 coding DNA: TGCGCCAGCAGCCTCACGACGGGTTACTACGAGCAGTACTTC.

The chain links TRBV6-5 to TRBJ1-1; D gene uncertain. Germline CDR1 reads MNHEY; CDR2 reads SVGAGI. There are 15 residues in the CDR3. Deletions cut 4 bases from V and 0 bases from J, with 12 bases between. In DNA form, the CDR3 reads TGTGCCAGCAGTTCACCCGGATTGGTGAACACTGAAGCTTTCTTT. The encoded protein is CASSSPGLVNTEAFF.

Note on this clone: Other nucleotide sequences from this sample produce the same CDR3. This chain links TRBV18 with TRBJ1-5; unclear D gene. The CDR3 has 13 amino acids. The ends were cut back, 2 bases at V and 3 bases at J, with 5 bases in the middle. Germline-derived CDR1 and CDR2 are KGHSH and LQKENI. The CDR3 spells CASSPGSNQPQHF. The CDR3 DNA sequence: TGTGCCAGCTCACCAGGATCCAATCAGCCCCAGCATTTT.

The V call is TRBV12-5, the J call TRBJ2-1; weak D call: TRBD2 (6 bases). There are 17 residues in the CDR3. Deletions cut 6 bases from V and 5 bases from J, with 23 bases between. CDR1 and CDR2 (germline): LGHNT, FRNRAP. The CDR3 region has the DNA TGTGCTAGTGGCCGACGGAACTGGAGGGCTAAGGACAATGAGCAGTTCTTC. Amino acid sequence: CASGRRNWRAKDNEQFF.

V usage is TRBV6-5 and J usage is TRBJ2-2; 10 nucleotides align to TRBD1. Germline V lookup: CDR1 MNHEY, CDR2 SVGAGI. CDR3 length equals 15 residues. The ends lost 5 bases at V and 3 bases at J; junction bases unmatched: 3. The CDR3 loop reads CASSGDRGHTGELFF. DNA for the CDR3: TGTGCCAGCAGTGGTGACAGGGGGCACACCGGGGAGCTGTTTTTT.

The chain employs TRBV2 and TRBJ1-1, with D unclear. Trimming stripped 3 bases from V and 6 bases from J, with 8 bases between. The CDR3 contains 12 residues. Per germline, CDR1 SNHLY and CDR2 FYNNEI. The CDR3 bases are TGTGCCAGCAGTGAGAACAGTCCTGAAGCTTTCTTT. Protein sequence: CASSENSPEAFF.